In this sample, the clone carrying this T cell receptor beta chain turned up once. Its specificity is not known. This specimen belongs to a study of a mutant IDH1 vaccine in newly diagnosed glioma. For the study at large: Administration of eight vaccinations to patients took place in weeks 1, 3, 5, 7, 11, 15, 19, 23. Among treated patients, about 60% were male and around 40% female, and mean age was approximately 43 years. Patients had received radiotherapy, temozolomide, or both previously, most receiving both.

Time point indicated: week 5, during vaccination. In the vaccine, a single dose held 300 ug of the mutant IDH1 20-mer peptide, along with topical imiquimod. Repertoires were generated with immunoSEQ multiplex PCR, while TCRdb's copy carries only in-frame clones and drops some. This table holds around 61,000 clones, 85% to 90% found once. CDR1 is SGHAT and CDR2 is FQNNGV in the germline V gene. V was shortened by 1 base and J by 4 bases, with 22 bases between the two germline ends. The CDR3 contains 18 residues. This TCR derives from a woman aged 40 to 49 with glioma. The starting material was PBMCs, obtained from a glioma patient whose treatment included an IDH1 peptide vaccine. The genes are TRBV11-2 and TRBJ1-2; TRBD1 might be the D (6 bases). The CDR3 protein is CASSLVLQPTGMVYGYTF. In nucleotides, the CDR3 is TGTGCCAGCAGCTTAGTCCTCCAGCCGACAGGAATGGTCTATGGCTACACCTTC.